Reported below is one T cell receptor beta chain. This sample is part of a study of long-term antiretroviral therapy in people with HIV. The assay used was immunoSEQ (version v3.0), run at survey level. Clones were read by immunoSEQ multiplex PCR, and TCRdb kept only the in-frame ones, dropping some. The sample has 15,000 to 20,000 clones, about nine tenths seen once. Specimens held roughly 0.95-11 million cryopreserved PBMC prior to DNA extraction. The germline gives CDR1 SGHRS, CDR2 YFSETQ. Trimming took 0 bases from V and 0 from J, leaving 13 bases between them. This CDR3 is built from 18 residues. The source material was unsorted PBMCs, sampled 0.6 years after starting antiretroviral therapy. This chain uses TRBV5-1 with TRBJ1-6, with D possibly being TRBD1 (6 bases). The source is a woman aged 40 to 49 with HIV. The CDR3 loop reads CASSLVLQGSSYNSPLHF. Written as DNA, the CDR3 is TGCGCCAGCAGCTTGGTTTTACAGGGCAGCTCCTATAATTCACCCCTCCACTTT.